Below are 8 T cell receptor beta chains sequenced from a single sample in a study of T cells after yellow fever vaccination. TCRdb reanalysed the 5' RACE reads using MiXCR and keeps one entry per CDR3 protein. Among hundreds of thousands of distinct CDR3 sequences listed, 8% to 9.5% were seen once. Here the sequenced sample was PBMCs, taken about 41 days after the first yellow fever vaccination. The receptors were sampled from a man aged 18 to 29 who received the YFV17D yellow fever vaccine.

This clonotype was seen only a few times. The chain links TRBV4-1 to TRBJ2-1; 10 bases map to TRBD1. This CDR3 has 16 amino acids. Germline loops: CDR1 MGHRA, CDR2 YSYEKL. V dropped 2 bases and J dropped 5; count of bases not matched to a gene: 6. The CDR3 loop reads CASSQMGQGTHNEQFF. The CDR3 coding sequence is TGCGCCAGCAGCCAAATGGGACAGGGGACACACAATGAGCAGTTCTTC.

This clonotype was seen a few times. In nucleotides, the CDR3 is TGTGCCAGCACCCCGAGGAGGGGCGTTTACACCGGGGAGCTGTTTTTT. This gives the protein CASTPRRGVYTGELFF. This chain uses TRBV12-3 or TRBV12-4 with TRBJ2-2, with D possibly matching TRBD2 (6 bases). The germline V and J ends were trimmed by 7 bases and 3 bases, with 18 bases remaining between them. The CDR3 has 16 residues.

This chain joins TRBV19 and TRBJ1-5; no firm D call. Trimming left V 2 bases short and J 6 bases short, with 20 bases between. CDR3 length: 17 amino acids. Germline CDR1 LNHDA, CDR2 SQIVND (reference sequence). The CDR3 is CASSISWFLRRGQPQHF. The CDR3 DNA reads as TGTGCCAGTAGTATAAGTTGGTTTTTACGTCGGGGTCAGCCCCAGCATTTT. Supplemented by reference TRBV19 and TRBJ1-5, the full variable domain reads DGGITQSPKYLFRKEGQNVTLSCEQNLNHDAMYWYRQDPGQGLRLIYYSQIVNDFQKGDIAEGYSVSREKKESFPLTVTSAQKNPTAFYLCASSISWFLRRGQPQHFGDGTRLSIL.

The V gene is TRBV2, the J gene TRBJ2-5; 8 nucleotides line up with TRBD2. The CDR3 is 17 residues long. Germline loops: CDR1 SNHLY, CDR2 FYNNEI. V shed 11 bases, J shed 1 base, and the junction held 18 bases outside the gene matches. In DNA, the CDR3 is TGTGCCTGCTGTTTTCCCCAGGAGAGCGGGGGCCAAGAGACCCAGTACTTC. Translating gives CACCFPQESGGQETQYF.

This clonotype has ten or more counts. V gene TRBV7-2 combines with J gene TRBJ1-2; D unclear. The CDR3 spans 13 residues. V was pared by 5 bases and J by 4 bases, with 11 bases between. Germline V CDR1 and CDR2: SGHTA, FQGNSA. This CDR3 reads CASSPYTLYGYTF. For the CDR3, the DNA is TGTGCCAGCAGCCCGTACACTCTCTATGGCTACACCTTC.

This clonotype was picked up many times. CDR3 nucleotide sequence: TGCAGTGCTAGTCCTAGCGGGGGGGCCCAAGAGACCCAGTACTTC. This translates into CSASPSGGAQETQYF. The chain joins TRBV20-1 to TRBJ2-5; 12 bases match TRBD2. The length of the CDR3 is 15 residues. Trimming took 3 bases from V and 1 from J; bases not matched to a gene: 3. CDR1 is DFQATT, CDR2 SNEGSKA, per germline (reference sequence).

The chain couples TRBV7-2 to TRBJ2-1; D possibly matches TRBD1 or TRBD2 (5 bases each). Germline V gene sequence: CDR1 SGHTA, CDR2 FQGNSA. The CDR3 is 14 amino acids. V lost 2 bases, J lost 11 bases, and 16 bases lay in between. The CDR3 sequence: CASSLRQSEGKQFF. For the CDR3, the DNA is TGTGCCAGCAGCTTAAGACAGTCCGAGGGAAAGCAGTTCTTC.

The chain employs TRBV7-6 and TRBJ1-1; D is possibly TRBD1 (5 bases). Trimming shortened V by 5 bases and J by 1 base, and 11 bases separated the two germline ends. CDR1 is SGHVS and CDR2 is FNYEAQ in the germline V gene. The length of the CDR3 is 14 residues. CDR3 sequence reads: CASSNNGGNTEAFF. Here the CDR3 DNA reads TGTGCCAGCAGCAATAACGGGGGGAACACTGAAGCTTTCTTT. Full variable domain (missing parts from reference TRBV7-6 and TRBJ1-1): GAGVSQSPRYKVTKRGQDVALRCDPISGHVSLYWYRQALGQGPEFLTYFNYEAQQDKSGLPNDRFSAERPEGSISTLTIQRTEQRDSAMYRCASSNNGGNTEAFFGQGTRLTVV.